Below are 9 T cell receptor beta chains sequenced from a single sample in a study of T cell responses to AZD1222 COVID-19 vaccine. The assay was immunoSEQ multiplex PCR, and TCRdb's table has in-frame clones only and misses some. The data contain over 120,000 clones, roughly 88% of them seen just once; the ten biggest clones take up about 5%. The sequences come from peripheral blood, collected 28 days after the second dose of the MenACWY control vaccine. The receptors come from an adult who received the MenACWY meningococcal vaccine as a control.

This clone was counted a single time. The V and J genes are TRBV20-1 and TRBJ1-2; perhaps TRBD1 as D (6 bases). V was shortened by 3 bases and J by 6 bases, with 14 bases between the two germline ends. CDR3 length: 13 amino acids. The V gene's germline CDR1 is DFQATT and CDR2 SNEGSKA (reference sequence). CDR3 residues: CSASVTGVDGYTF. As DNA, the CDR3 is TGCAGTGCTAGTGTGACAGGTGTGGATGGCTACACCTTC.

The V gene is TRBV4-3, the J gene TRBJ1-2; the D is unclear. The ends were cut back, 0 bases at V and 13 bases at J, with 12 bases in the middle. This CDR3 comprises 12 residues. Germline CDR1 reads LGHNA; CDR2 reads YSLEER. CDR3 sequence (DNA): TGCGCCAGCAGCCAAGATTACCGCGAGGTCACCTTC. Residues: CASSQDYREVTF.

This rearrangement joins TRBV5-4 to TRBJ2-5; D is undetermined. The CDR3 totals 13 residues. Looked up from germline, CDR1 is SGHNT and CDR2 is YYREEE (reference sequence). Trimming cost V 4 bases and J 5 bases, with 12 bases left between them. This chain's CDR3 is CASSVLPSETQYF. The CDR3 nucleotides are TGTGCCAGCAGCGTCCTTCCATCCGAGACCCAGTACTTC. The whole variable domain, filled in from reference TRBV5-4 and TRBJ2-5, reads ETGVTQSPTHLIKTRGQQVTLRCSSQSGHNTVSWYQQALGQGPQFIFQYYREEENGRGNFPPRFSGLQFPNYSSELNVNALELDDSALYLCASSVLPSETQYFGPGTRLLVL.

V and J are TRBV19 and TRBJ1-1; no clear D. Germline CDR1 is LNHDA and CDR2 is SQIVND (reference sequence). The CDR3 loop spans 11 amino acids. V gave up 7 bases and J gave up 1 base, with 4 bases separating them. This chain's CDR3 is CASIKNTEAFF. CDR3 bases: TGTGCCAGTATTAAGAACACTGAAGCTTTCTTT.

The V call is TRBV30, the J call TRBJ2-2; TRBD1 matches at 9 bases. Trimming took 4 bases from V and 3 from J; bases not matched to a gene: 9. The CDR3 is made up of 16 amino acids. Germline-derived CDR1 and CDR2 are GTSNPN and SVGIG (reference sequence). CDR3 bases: TGTGCCTGGACCCGAAGGACAGGGGCCTACACCGGGGAGCTGTTTTTT. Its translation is CAWTRRTGAYTGELFF.

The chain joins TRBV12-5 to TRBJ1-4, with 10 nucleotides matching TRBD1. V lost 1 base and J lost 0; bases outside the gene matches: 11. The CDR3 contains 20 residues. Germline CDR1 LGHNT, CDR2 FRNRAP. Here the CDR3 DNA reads TGTGCTAGTGGTTTGGGGACCCGGGACAGGGGAGATGCAACTAATGAAAAACTGTTTTTT. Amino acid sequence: CASGLGTRDRGDATNEKLFF. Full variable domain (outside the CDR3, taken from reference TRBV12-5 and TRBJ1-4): DARVTQTPRHKVTEMGQEVTMRCQPILGHNTVFWYRQTMMQGLELLAYFRNRAPLDDSGMPKDRFSAEMPDATLATLKIQPSEPRDSAVYFCASGLGTRDRGDATNEKLFFGSGTQLSVL.

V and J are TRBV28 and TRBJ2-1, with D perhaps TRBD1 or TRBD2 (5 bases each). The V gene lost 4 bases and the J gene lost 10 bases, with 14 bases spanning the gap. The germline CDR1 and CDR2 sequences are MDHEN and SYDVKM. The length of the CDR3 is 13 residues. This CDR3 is CASSWDGPREQFF. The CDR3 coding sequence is TGTGCCAGCAGTTGGGACGGCCCAAGGGAGCAGTTCTTC.

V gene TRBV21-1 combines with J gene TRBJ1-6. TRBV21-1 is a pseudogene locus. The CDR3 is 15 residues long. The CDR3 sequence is CASIGSIRFDSPLHF. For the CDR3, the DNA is TGTGCCAGCATCGGGTCAATTAGGTTCGATTCACCCCTCCACTTT.

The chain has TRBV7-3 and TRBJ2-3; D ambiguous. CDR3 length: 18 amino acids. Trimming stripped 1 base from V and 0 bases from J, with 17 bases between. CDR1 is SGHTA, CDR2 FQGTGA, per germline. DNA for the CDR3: TGTGCCAGCAGCTTAAATAATTTATTAGCAGCTAGCACAGATACGCAGTATTTT. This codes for CASSLNNLLAASTDTQYF.